Listed below are T cell receptor beta chains from one sample, sequenced in a study of T-cell reconstitution after alpha-beta-depleted transplantation in children. MiXCR was run by TCRdb on the PCR reads, yielding one entry per CDR3 protein. This sample has some 150,000 distinct CDR3 sequences; 8% to 10% occur once, and the top ten carry approximately 18%. The specimen was PBMCs, mostly from graft donor cells, collected 180 days after TCRalphabeta/CD19-depleted stem cell transplant. The receptors shown here come from a female patient aged 2-9 years who had a stem cell transplant for congenital amegakaryocytic thrombocytopenia, so the T cells may come from the graft donor. Both conserved end residues are part of each CDR3. Fields, in order: V gene, D gene, clone size, J gene, CDR3 protein, CDR3 DNA. The D gene is left open where the match is weak. Rows may omit the clone size; those that give it use once, few, many or a size class.

>TRBV20-1|TRBD1|NA|TRBJ1-4
CSARQTGGAWEKLFF
TGCAGTGCTAGACAAACAGGGGGCGCGTGGGAAAAACTGTTTTTT
>TRBV1|NA|NA|TRBJ1-3
CTSSQDNSRISGNTIYF
TGCACCAGCAGCCAAGATAACTCGCGGATCTCTGGAAACACCATATATTTT
>TRBV7-2|NA|many|TRBJ2-7
CASSLGRSSYEQYF
TGTGCCAGCAGCTTAGGCAGGAGCTCCTACGAGCAGTACTTC
>TRBV6-5|NA|NA|TRBJ1-2
CASSSFSRGYTF
TGTGCCAGCAGTTCATTTTCTCGGGGCTACACCTTC
>TRBV7-8|TRBD1|NA|TRBJ2-1
CASSLTRGRNSYNEQFF
TGTGCCAGCAGCCTCACAAGGGGGCGAAATTCCTACAATGAGCAGTTCTTC
>TRBV6-5|NA|medium-sized|TRBJ2-5
CASSYSWARIQETQYF
TGTGCCAGCAGTTACTCGTGGGCCCGCATACAAGAGACCCAGTACTTC
>TRBV20-1|NA|NA|TRBJ1-1
CSAENRNTEAFF
TGCAGTGCCGAGAACAGGAACACTGAAGCTTTCTTT
>TRBV5-1|NA|many|TRBJ2-3
CASSLDYPSTDTQYF
TGCGCCAGCAGCTTGGACTACCCTAGCACAGATACGCAGTATTTT
>TRBV28|NA|few|TRBJ2-1
CASKGAPRLNEQFF
TGTGCCAGCAAAGGTGCGCCCCGGCTCAATGAGCAGTTCTTC
>TRBV27|NA|many|TRBJ2-1
CASSSADNEQFF
TGTGCCAGCAGTTCAGCGGACAATGAGCAGTTCTTC
>TRBV20-1|NA|many|TRBJ2-1
CSAREGSDYNEQFF
TGCAGTGCTAGAGAGGGATCAGACTACAATGAGCAGTTCTTC
>TRBV4-2|NA|few|TRBJ1-3
CASSPQRISGNTIYF
TGTGCCAGCAGCCCCCAAAGGATCTCTGGAAACACCATATATTTT
>TRBV4-3|TRBD1|NA|TRBJ1-5
CASSQKAGGGNQPQHF
TGCGCCAGCAGCCAAAAAGCAGGGGGAGGCAATCAGCCCCAGCATTTT
>TRBV4-1|NA|many|TRBJ2-1
CASSQAGLLAYNEQFF
TGCGCCAGCAGCCAAGCTGGTCTTCTAGCCTACAATGAGCAGTTCTTC
>TRBV6-1|NA|many|TRBJ2-5
CASTYDAGAQETQYF
TGTGCCAGCACCTATGACGCGGGGGCCCAAGAGACCCAGTACTTC
>TRBV12-3/TRBV12-4|NA|NA|TRBJ2-7
CASSRNGVYEQYF
TGTGCCAGCAGTAGGAACGGGGTCTACGAGCAGTACTTC
>TRBV20-1|NA|many|TRBJ2-1
CSARRGPRVNEQFF
TGCAGTGCTAGGAGGGGTCCCCGGGTCAATGAGCAGTTCTTC
>TRBV12-3/TRBV12-4|NA|many|TRBJ2-1
CASSFHEQFF
TGTGCCAGCAGTTTTCATGAGCAGTTCTTC
>TRBV7-3|NA|many|TRBJ1-1
CASSEAGPNTEAFF
TGTGCCAGCAGCGAGGCGGGACCTAACACTGAAGCTTTCTTT
>TRBV5-1|TRBD2|NA|TRBJ2-7
CASSLGSGSSEQYF
TGCGCCAGCAGCTTGGGGAGCGGGAGTTCCGAGCAGTACTTC
>TRBV2|NA|NA|TRBJ1-5
CASSAGVSAAQHF
TGTGCCAGCAGTGCTGGGGTTTCGGCGGCCCAGCATTTT
>TRBV7-9|TRBD1|many|TRBJ2-5
CASRPKRQGPGVTQYF
TGTGCCAGCAGACCTAAACGACAGGGACCCGGGGTGACCCAGTACTTC
>TRBV19|NA|NA|TRBJ1-4
CASSMYKDEKLFF
TGTGCCAGTAGTATGTACAAAGATGAAAAACTGTTTTTT
>TRBV5-1|TRBD1|many|TRBJ1-1
CASSLQGVTEAFF
TGCGCCAGCAGCTTACAGGGGGTAACTGAAGCTTTCTTT
>TRBV4-2|TRBD2|many|TRBJ2-7
CASSQGLAGPYEQYF
TGTGCCAGCAGCCAGGGACTAGCGGGCCCCTACGAGCAGTACTTC
>TRBV7-9|TRBD2|NA|TRBJ2-1
CASNLRGGTSYNEQFF
TGTGCCAGCAACTTACGCGGTGGGACTAGCTACAATGAGCAGTTCTTC
>TRBV20-1|NA|NA|TRBJ1-3
CSTGRSGNTIYF
TGCAGCACCGGCAGATCTGGAAACACCATATATTTT
>TRBV29-1|NA|many|TRBJ2-3
CSVEDQISTDTQYF
TGCAGCGTTGAAGATCAGATAAGCACAGATACGCAGTATTTT
>TRBV21-1|NA|many|TRBJ2-1
CASSEGTSGGFYEQFF
TGTGCCAGCAGCGAAGGGACTAGCGGGGGGTTCTATGAGCAGTTCTTC
>TRBV6-5|NA|many|TRBJ2-6
CASSYAMTSPRGHNVLTF
TGTGCCAGCAGTTACGCTATGACTAGCCCTCGGGGGCACAACGTCCTGACTTTC
>TRBV20-1|TRBD2|NA|TRBJ2-5
CSARSPSGNQETQYF
TGCAGTGCTAGAAGCCCTAGCGGAAACCAAGAGACCCAGTACTTC